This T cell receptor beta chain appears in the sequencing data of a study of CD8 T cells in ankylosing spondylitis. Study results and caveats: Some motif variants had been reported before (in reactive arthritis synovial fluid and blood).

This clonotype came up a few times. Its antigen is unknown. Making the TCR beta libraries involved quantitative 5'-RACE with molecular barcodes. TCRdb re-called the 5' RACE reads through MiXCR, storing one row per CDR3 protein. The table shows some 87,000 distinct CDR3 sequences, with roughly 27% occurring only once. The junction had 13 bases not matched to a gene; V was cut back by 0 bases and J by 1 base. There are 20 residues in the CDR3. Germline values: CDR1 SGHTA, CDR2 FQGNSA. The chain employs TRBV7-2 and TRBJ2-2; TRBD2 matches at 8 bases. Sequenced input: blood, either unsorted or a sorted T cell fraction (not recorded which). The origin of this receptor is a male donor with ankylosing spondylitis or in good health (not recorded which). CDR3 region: CASSLAPVSGGPGNTGELFF. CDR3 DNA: TGTGCCAGCAGCTTAGCGCCTGTTTCGGGGGGGCCGGGGAACACCGGGGAGCTGTTTTTT.